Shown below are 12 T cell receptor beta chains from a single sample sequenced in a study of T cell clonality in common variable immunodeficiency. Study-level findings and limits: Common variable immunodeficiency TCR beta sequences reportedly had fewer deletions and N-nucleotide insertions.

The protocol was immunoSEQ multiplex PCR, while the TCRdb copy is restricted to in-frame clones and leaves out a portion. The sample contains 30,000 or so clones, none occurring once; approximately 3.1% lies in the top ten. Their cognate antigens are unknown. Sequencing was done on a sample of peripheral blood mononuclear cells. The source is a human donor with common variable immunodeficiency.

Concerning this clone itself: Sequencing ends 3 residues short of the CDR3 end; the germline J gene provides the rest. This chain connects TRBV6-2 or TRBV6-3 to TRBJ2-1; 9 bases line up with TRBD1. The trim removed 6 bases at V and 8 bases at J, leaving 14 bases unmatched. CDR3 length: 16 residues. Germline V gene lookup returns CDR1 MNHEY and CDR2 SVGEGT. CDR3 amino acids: CASSPQGALIKYEQFF. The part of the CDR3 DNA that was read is TGTGCCAGCAGCCCACAGGGGGCGCTAATTAAGTATGAG.

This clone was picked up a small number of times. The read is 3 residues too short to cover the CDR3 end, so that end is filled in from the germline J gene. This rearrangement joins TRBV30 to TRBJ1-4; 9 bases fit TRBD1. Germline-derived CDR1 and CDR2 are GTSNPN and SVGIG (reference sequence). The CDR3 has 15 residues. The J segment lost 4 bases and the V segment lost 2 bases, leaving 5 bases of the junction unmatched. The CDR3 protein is CAWSRGQGYNEKLFF. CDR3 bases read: TGTGCCTGGAGTCGCGGACAGGGGTATAATGAAAAA.

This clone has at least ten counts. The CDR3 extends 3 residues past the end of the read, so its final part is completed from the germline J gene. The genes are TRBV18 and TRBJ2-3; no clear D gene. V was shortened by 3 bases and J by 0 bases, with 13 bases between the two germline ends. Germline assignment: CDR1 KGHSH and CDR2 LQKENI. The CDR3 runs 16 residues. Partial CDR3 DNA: TGTGCCAGCTCACCCTACAGTGATTCTAGCACAGATACG. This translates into CASSPYSDSSTDT. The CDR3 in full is CASSPYSDSSTDTQYF.

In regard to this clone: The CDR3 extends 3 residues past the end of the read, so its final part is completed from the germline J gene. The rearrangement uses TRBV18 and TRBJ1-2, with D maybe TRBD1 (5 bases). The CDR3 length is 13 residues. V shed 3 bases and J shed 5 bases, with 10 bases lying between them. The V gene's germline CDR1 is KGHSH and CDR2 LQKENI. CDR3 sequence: CASSPNGGYGYTF. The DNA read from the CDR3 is TGTGCCAGCTCACCCAATGGGGGGTATGGC.

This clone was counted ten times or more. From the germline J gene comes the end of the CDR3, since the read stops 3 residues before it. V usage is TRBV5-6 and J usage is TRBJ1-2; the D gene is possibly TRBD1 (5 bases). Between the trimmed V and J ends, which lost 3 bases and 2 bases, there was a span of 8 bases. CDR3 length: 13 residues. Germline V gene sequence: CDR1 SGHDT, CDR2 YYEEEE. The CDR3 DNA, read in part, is TGTGCCAGCAGCTCGACAGCGAACTATGGC. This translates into CASSSTANYG. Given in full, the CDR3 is CASSSTANYGYTF.

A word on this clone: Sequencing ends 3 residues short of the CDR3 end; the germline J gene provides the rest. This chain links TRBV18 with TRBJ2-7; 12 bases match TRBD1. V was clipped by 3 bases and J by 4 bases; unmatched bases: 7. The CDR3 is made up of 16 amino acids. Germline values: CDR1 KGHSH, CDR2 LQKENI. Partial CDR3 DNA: TGTGCCAGCTCACCTCCGGGACAGGGGGCGATATACGAG. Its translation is CASSPPGQGAIYE. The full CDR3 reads CASSPPGQGAIYEQYF.

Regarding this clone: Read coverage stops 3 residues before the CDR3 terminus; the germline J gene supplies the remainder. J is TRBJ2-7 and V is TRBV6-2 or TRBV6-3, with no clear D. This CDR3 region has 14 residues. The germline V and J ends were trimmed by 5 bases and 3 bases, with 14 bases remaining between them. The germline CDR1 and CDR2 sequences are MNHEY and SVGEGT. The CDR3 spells CASSPLGEGYEQYF. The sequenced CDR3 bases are TGTGCCAGCAGTCCGCTAGGAGAAGGCTACGAG.

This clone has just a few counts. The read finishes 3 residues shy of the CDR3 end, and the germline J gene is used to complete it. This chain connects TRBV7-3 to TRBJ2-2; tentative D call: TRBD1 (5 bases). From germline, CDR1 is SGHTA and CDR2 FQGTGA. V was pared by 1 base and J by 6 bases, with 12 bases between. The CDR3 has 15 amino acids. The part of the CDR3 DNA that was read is TGTGCCAGCAGCTTAAGCAAGGGGATGGCCGGGGAG. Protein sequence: CASSLSKGMAGE. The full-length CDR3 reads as CASSLSKGMAGELFF.

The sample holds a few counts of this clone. The sequenced CDR3 bases are TGTGCCAGCAGCTTGGCACTAGCGGGAACAGATACG. Protein: CASSLALAGTDT. The entire CDR3 reads CASSLALAGTDTQYF. This chain links TRBV7-9 with TRBJ2-3, with 10 positions matching TRBD2. The CDR3 end falls 3 residues outside the read, so it is completed with the germline J gene. There are 15 residues in the CDR3. V shed 3 bases and J 3 bases; nucleotides not matched to a gene: 3. In germline, CDR1 is SEHNR, CDR2 FQNEAQ (reference sequence).

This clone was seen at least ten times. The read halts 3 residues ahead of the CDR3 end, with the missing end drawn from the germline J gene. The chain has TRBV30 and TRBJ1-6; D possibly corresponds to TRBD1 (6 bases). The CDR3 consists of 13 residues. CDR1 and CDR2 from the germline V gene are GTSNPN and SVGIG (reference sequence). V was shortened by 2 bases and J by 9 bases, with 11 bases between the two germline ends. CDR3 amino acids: CAWSWQGRSPLHF. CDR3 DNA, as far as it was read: TGTGCCTGGAGTTGGCAGGGGCGTTCACCC. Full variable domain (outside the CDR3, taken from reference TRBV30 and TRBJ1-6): SQTIHQWPATLVQPVGSPLSLECTVEGTSNPNLYWYRQAAGRGLQLLFYSVGIGQISSEVPQNLSASRPQDRQFILSSKKLLLSDSGFYLCAWSWQGRSPLHFGNGTRLTVT.

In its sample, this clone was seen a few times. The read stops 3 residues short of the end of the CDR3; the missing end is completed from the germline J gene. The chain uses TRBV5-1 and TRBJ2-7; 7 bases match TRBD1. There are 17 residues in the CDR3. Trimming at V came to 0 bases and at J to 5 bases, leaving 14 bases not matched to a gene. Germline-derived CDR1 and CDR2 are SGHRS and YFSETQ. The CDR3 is CASSLAWGQKGGDEQYF. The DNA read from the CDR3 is TGCGCCAGCAGCTTGGCCTGGGGACAGAAGGGTGGCGACGAG.

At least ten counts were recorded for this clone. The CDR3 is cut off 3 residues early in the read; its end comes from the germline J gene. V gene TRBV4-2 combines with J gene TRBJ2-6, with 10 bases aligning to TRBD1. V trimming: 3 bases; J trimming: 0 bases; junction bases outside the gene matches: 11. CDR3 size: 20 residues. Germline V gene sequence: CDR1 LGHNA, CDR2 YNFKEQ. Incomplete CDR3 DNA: TGTGCCAGCAGCCACCGGACCCGGGACAGGGGCAACTCTGGGGCCAACGTC. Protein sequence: CASSHRTRDRGNSGANV. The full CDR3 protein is CASSHRTRDRGNSGANVLTF.